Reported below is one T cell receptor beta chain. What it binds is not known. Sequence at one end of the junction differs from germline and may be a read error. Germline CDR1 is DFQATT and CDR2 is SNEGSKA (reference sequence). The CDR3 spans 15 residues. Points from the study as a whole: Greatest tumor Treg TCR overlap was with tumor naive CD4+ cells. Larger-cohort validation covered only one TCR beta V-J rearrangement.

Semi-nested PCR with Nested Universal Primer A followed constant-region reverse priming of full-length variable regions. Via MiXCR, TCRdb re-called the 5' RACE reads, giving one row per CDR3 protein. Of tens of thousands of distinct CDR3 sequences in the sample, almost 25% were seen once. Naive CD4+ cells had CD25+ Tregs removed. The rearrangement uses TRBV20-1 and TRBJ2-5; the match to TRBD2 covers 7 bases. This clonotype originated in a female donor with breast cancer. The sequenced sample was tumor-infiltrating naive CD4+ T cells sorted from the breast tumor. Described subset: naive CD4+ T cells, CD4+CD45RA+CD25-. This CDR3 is CGASMSSGIQETQYF. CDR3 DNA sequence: TGCGGTGCTAGTATGTCTAGCGGCATCCAAGAGACCCAGTACTTC.